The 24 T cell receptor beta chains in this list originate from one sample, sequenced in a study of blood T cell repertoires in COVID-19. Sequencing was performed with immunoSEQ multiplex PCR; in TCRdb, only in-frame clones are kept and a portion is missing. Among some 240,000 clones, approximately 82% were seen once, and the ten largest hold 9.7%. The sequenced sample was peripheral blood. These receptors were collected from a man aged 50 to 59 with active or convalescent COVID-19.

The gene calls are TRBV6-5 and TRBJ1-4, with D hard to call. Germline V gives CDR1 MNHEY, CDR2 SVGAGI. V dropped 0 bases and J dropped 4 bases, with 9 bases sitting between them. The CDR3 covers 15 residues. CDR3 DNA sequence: TGTGCCAGCAGTTACTCAAGTCCCTATAATGAAAAACTGTTTTTT. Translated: CASSYSSPYNEKLFF.

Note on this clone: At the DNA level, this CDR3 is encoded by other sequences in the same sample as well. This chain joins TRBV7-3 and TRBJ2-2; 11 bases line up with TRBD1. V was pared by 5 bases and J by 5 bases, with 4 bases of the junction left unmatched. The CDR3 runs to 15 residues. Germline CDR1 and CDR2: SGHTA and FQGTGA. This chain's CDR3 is CASSPGQGGTGELFF. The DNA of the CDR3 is TGTGCCAGCAGCCCGGGACAGGGGGGTACCGGGGAGCTGTTTTTT.

CDR3 sequence (DNA): TGCGCCAGCACCAACGGGGGGGTCAGCGGCTACACCTTC. It translates to CASTNGGVSGYTF. The rearrangement joins TRBV5-1 to TRBJ1-2; a possible D gene is TRBD1 (5 bases). The CDR3 is 13 amino acids. The V gene lost 6 bases and the J gene lost 8 bases, with 17 bases spanning the gap. CDR1 is SGHRS, CDR2 YFSETQ, per germline.

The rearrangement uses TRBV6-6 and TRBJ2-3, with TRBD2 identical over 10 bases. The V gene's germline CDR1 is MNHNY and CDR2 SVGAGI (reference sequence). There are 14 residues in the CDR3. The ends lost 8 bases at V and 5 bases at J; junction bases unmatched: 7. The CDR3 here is CASGAGGHQDTQYF. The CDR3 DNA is TGTGCCAGCGGAGCGGGGGGGCATCAAGATACGCAGTATTTT.

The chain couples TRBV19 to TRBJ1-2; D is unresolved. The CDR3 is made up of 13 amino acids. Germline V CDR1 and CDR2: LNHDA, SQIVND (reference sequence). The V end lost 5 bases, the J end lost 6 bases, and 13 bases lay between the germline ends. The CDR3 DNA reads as TGTGCCAGTAGTCCAGGAACACTTAATGGCTACACCTTC. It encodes CASSPGTLNGYTF.

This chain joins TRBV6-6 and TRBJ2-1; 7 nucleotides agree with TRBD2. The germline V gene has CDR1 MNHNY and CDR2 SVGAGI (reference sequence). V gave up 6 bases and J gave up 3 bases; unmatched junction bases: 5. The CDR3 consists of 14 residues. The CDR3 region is CASRKAGLYNEQFF. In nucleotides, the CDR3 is TGTGCCAGCAGGAAAGCGGGACTCTACAATGAGCAGTTCTTC.

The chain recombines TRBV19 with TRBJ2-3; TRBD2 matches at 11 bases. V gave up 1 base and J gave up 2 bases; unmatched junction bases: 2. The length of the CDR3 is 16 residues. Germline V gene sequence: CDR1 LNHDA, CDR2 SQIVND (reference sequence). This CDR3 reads CASSIGLAGNTDTQYF. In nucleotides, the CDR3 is TGTGCCAGTAGTATAGGACTAGCGGGGAACACAGATACGCAGTATTTT.

The CDR3 sequence: CASRRAGGPQETQYF. CDR3 nucleotide sequence: TGTGCCAGCAGGAGAGCGGGGGGGCCTCAGGAGACCCAGTACTTC. The V gene is TRBV6-5, the J gene TRBJ2-5; 10 nucleotides agree with TRBD2. The length of the CDR3 is 15 residues. The V segment lost 6 bases and the J segment 5 bases; nucleotides outside the gene matches: 9. CDR1 is MNHEY and CDR2 is SVGAGI in the germline V gene.

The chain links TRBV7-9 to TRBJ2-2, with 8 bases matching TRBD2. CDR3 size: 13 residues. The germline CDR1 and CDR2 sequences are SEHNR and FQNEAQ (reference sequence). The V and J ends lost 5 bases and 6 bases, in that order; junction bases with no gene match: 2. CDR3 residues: CASSPGGAGELFF. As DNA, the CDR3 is TGTGCCAGCAGCCCCGGGGGGGCCGGGGAGCTGTTTTTT.

CDR3 loop: CASSWAASRNTGELFF. In nucleotides, the CDR3 is TGTGCCAGCAGCTGGGCCGCTAGCCGGAACACCGGGGAGCTGTTTTTT. The chain recombines TRBV5-4 with TRBJ2-2, with D maybe TRBD2 (5 bases). V lost 3 bases to trimming and J lost 1 base, with 13 bases between them. The CDR3 sequence is 16 residues long. Germline-derived CDR1 and CDR2 are SGHNT and YYREEE (reference sequence).

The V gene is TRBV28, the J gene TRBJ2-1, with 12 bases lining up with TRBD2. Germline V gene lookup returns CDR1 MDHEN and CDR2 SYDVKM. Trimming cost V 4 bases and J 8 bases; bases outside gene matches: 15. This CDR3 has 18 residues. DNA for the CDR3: TGTGCCAGCAGTTCCCTACAATTCCTAGCGGGGGGGCAGGATGAGCAGTTCTTC. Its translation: CASSSLQFLAGGQDEQFF. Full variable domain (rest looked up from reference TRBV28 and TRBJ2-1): DVKVTQSSRYLVKRTGEKVFLECVQDMDHENMFWYRQDPGLGLRLIYFSYDVKMKEKGDIPEGYSVSREKKERFSLILESASTNQTSMYLCASSSLQFLAGGQDEQFFGPGTRLTVL.

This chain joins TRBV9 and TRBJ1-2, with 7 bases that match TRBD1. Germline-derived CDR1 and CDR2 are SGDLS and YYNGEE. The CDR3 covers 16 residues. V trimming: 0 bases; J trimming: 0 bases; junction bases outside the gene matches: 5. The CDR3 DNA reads TGTGCCAGCAGCGTAGCCCGGGACAGAGCTAACTATGGCTACACCTTC. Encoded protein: CASSVARDRANYGYTF.

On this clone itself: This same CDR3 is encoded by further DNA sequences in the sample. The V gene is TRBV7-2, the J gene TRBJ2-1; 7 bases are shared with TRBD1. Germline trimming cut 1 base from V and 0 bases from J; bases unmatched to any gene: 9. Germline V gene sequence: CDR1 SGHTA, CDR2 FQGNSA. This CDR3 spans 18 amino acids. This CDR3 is CASSLEGDRPISYNEQFF. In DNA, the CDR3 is TGTGCCAGCAGCTTAGAGGGGGACAGACCTATCTCCTACAATGAGCAGTTCTTC.

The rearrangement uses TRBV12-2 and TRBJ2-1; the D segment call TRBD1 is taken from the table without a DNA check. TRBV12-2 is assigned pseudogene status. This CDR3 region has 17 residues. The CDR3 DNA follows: TGTGCAAGTCGCTTAGGGTCCCCCGGGACAGCTTTCAATGAGCAGTTCTTC. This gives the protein CASRLGSPGTAFNEQFF.

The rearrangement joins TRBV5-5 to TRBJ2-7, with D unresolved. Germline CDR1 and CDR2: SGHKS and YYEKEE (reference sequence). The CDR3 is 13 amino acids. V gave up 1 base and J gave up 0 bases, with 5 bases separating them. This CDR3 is CASSLSSSYEQYF. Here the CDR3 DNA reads TGTGCCAGCAGCTTGTCGTCCTCCTACGAGCAGTACTTC.

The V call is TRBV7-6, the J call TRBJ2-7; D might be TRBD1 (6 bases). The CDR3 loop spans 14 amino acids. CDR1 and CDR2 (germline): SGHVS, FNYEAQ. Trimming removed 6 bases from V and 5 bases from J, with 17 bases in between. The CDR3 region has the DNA TGTGCCAGCAGTCTAGGAGTGGGGGCCCACGAGCAGTACTTC. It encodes CASSLGVGAHEQYF. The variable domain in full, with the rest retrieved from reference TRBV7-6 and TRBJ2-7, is GAGVSQSPRYKVTKRGQDVALRCDPISGHVSLYWYRQALGQGPEFLTYFNYEAQQDKSGLPNDRFSAERPEGSISTLTIQRTEQRDSAMYRCASSLGVGAHEQYFGPGTRLTVT.

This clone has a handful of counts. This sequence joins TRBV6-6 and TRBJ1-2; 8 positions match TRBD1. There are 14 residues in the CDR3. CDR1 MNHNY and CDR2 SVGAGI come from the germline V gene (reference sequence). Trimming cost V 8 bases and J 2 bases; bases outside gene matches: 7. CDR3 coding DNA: TGTGCCAGCGGCCGAGGACAGGGAAACTATGGCTACACCTTC. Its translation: CASGRGQGNYGYTF.

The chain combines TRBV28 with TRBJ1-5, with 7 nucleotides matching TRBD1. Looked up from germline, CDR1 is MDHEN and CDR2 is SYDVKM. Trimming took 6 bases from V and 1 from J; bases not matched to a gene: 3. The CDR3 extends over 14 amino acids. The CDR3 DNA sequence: TGTGCCAGCAGAACAGGGGCGAGCAATCAGCCCCAGCATTTT. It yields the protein CASRTGASNQPQHF.

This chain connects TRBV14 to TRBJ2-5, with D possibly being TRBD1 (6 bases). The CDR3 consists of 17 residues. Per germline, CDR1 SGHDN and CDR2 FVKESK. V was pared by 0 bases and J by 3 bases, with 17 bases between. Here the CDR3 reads CASSQDGQGQGEETQYF. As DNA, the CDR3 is TGTGCCAGCAGCCAAGATGGGCAGGGGCAGGGTGAAGAGACCCAGTACTTC.

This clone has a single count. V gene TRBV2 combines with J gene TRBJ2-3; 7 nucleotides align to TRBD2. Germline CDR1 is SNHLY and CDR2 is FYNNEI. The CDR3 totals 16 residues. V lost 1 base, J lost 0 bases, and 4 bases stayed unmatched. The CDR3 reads CASSEVLAYSTDTQYF. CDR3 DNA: TGTGCCAGCAGTGAAGTACTAGCGTATAGCACAGATACGCAGTATTTT.

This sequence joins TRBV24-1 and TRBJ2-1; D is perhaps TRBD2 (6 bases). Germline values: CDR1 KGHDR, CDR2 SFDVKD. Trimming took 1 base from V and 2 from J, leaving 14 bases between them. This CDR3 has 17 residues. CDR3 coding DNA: TGTGCCACCAGTGATTTCGGTTCGGCTAGCGCCTACAATGAGCAGTTCTTC. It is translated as CATSDFGSASAYNEQFF.

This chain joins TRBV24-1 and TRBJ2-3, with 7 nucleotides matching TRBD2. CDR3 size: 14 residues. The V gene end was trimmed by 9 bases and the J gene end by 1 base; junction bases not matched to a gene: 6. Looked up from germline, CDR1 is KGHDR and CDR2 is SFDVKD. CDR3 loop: CATADTSGTDTQYF. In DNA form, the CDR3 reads TGTGCCACCGCTGACACTAGCGGCACAGATACGCAGTATTTT.

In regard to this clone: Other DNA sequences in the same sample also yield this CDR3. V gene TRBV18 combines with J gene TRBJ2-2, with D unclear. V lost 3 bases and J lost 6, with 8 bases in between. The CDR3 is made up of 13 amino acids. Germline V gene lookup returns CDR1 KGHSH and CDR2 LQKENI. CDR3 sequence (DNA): TGTGCCAGCTCACCCGGTGGAGCCGGGGAGCTGTTTTTT. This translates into CASSPGGAGELFF. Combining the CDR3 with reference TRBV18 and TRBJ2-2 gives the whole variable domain NAGVMQNPRHLVRRRGQEARLRCSPMKGHSHVYWYRQLPEEGLKFMVYLQKENIIDESGMPKERFSAEFPKEGPSILRIQQVVRGDSAAYFCASSPGGAGELFFGEGSRLTVL.

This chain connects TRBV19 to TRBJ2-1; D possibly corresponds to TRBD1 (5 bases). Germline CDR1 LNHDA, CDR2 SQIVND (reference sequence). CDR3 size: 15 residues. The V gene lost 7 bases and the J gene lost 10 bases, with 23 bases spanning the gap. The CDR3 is CASNNLPPRAQEQFF. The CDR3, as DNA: TGTGCCAGTAACAACCTCCCGCCCAGGGCCCAGGAGCAGTTCTTC.